This TCR beta chain was captured in a study of blood T cell repertoires in COVID-19. Assay used: immunoSEQ multiplex PCR; TCRdb lists only in-frame clones, some missing. There are roughly 180,000 clones in the sample; 80% to 90% occur only once, and less than 4.5% lies in the top ten. Across 20 to 25 US areas, participants ranged in age from 18 to 89 years. Participants reported their clinical history, and cohort assignment relied on those reports. This TCR came from a woman aged 50 to 60 in a cohort exposed to, infected with or recovered from COVID-19 (not recorded which). The source material was PBMCs or T cells enriched from blood (not recorded which).

For the CDR3, the DNA is TGTGCCAGTACAAGGCAGGGGGAAAAACTGTTTTTT. Protein product: CASTRQGEKLFF. V is TRBV28 and J is TRBJ1-4; D perhaps matches TRBD1 (6 bases). The CDR3 extends over 12 amino acids. V gave up 9 bases and J gave up 8 bases, with 13 bases separating them. Germline CDR1 reads MDHEN; CDR2 reads SYDVKM.